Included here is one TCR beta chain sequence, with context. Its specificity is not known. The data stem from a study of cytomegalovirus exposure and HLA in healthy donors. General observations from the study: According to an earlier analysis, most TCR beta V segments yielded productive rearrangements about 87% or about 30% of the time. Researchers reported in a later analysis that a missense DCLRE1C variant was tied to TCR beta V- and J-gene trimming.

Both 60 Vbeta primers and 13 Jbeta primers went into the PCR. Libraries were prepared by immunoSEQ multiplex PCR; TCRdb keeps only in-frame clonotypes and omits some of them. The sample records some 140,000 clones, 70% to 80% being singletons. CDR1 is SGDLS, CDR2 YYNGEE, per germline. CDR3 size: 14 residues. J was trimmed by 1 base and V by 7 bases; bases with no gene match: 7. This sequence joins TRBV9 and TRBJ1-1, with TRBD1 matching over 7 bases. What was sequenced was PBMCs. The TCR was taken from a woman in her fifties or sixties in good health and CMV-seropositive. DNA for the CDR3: TGTGCCAGCTTGCCAGGGGGGAGGAACACTGAAGCTTTCTTT. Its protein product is CASLPGGRNTEAFF.